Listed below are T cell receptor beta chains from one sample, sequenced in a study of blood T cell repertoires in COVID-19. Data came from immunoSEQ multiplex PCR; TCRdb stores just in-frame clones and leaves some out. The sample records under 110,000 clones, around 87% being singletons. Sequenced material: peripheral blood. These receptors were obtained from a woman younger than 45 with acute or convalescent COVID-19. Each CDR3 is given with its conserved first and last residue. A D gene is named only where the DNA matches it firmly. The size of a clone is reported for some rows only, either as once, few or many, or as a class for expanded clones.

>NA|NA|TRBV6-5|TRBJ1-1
TGTGCCAGCAGTTACTCGGGGGGGGTATTGAACACTGAAGCTTTCTTT
CASSYSGGVLNTEAFF
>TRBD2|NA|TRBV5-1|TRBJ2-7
TGCGCCAGCAGCTTGGACCCCGGGACTAAATACGAGCAGTACTTC
CASSLDPGTKYEQYF
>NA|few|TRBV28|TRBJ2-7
TGTGCCAGCAGTTCGGGACAACTTTACGAGCAGTACTTC
CASSSGQLYEQYF
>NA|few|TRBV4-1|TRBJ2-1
TGCGCCAGCAGCCTTCTCGCGGGACAGCGTTACAATGAGCAGTTCTTC
CASSLLAGQRYNEQFF
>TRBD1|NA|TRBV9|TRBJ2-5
TGTGCCAGCAGCGTAGCTGGTACAGGGGTGGAAGAGACCCAGTACTTC
CASSVAGTGVEETQYF
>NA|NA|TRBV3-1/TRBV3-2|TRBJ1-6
TGTGCCAGCAGCCCACTCCACCCGACAGGCCCCAGCAATTCACCCCTCCACTTT
CASSPLHPTGPSNSPLHF
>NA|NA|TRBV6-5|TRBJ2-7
TGTGCCAGCAGTTACTCGACAGGAAGCTCCTACGAGCAGTACTTC
CASSYSTGSSYEQYF
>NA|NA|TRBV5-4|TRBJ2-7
TGTGCCAGCAGCTTGGACAGGACCTACGAGCAGTACTTC
CASSLDRTYEQYF
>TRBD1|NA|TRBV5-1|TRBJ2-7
TGCGCCAGCGCAAGGACAGGGGATATAGTCGAGCAGTACTTC
CASARTGDIVEQYF
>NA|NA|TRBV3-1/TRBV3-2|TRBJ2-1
TGTGCCAGCAGCGAGGGTACAGCCACCTACAATGAGCAGTTCTTC
CASSEGTATYNEQFF
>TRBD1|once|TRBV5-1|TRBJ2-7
TGCGCCAGCAGCTTGGCCGGACAGGGGGTGTACGAGCAGTACTTC
CASSLAGQGVYEQYF
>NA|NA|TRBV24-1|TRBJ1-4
TGTGCCACCAGTGATTGGGGGGACCCTGGGAAACTGTTTTTT
CATSDWGDPGKLFF
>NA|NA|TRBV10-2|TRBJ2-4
TGCGCCAGCAGGGTAGGGGCAAGCTACATTCAGTACTTC
CASRVGASYIQYF
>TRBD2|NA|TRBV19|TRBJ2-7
TGTGCCAGTAGTATACGAAGCGGGGGGGGTTCCTACGAGCAGTACTTC
CASSIRSGGGSYEQYF
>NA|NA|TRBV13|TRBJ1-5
TGTGCCAGCAGCAGCCGGGAGGGAAATCAGCCCCAGCATTTT
CASSSREGNQPQHF
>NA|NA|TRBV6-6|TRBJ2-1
TGTGCCAGCAGTCCCCAGACAGGTTGGGATGAGCAGTTCTTC
CASSPQTGWDEQFF
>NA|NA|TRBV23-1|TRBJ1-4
TGCGCCAGCCCCAAGGGGCAGGGGAATGAAAAACTGTTTTTT
CASPKGQGNEKLFF
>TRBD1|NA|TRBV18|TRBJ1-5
TGTGCCAGCTCACCGGAGACAGGGGCGGGTCAGCCCCAGCATTTT
CASSPETGAGQPQHF
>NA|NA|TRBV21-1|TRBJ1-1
TGTGCCAGCAGCACTCTGCGGGTAATGAACACTGAAGCTTTCTTT
CASSTLRVMNTEAFF
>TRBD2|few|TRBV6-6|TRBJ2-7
TGTGCCAGCAGTTACACCTTGGGGGGGTCCTACGAGCAGTACTTC
CASSYTLGGSYEQYF
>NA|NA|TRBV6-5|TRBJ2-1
TGTGCCAGCAGTTATAGGGGATCTCGAAACAATGAGCAGTTCTTC
CASSYRGSRNNEQFF
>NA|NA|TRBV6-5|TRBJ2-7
TGTGCCAGCAGGCCGGTCAGTAGCATCCGGCAGTACTTC
CASRPVSSIRQYF
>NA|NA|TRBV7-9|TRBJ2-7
TGTGCCAGCAGCTTACAGGCGGGGTCGGGCGAGCAGTACTTC
CASSLQAGSGEQYF
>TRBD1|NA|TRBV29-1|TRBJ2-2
TGCAGCACGGGACAGGGAGGGACCGGGGAGCTGTTTTTT
CSTGQGGTGELFF
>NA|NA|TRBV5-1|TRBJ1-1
TGCGCCAGCAGCTTGATAGGGGGCACTGAAGCTTTCTTT
CASSLIGGTEAFF
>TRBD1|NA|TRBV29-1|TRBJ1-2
TGCAGCGTGAAACAGCAGGGGGCAGTAGACTATGGCTACACCTTC
CSVKQQGAVDYGYTF
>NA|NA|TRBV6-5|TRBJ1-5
TGTGCCAGCAGTTACTCCGACAGTAGCAATCAGCCCCAGCATTTT
CASSYSDSSNQPQHF
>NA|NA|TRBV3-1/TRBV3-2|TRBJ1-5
TGTGCCAGCAGCCAAGAGGGCAGGGATAGCAATCAGCCCCAGCATTTT
CASSQEGRDSNQPQHF
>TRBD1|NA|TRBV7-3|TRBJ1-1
TGTGCCAGCAGCTTAACGCCGGACAGGGACACTGAAGCTTTCTTT
CASSLTPDRDTEAFF
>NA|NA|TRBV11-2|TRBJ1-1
TGTGCCAGCAGCTTAGCGGGGAGATGGGCAAACACTGAAGCTTTCTTT
CASSLAGRWANTEAFF
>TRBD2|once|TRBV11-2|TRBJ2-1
TGTGCCAGCAGCCTTTCTAGCGGGGTGCACAATGAGCAGTTCTTC
CASSLSSGVHNEQFF
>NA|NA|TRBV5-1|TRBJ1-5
TGCGCCAGCAGCTTGGGCACAGGCGTTCAGCCCCAGCATTTT
CASSLGTGVQPQHF
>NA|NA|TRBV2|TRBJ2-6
TGTGCCAGCAGTGAAAGGGGCCGGCAAATCTCTGGGGCCAACGTCCTGACTTTC
CASSERGRQISGANVLTF
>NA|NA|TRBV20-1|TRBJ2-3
TGCAGTGCAAAGAGGGCTCCTGGGTACTATTTT
CSAKRAPGYYF
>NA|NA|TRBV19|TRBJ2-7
TGTGCCAGTAGTATTGGGTCAGGTACACATTACGAGCAGTACTTC
CASSIGSGTHYEQYF
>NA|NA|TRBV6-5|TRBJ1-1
TGTGCCAGCAGTCCCGCGAGGGACACTGAAGCTTTCTTT
CASSPARDTEAFF
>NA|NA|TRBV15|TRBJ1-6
TGTGCCACCAGCAGAGATAGGGGCCCACCCCTCCACTTT
CATSRDRGPPLHF
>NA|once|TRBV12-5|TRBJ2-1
TGTGCTAGTGGGGAGGGTACCTACAATGAGCAGTTCTTC
CASGEGTYNEQFF
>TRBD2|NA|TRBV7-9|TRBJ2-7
TGTGCCAGCAGCTTTTTAAGCGGGGGCCAGAGCTCCTACGAGCAGTACTTC
CASSFLSGGQSSYEQYF
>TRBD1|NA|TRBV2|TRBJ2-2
TGTGCCAGCAAATGGGGGACAGCGAACACCGGGGAGCTGTTTTTT
CASKWGTANTGELFF
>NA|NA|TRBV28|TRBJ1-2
TGTGCCAGCAGTTTCTGGGCAGGGCATGGCTACACCTTC
CASSFWAGHGYTF
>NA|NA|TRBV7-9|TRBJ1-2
TGTGCCAGCAGCTTCCTTTACGGAGACGCCTATGGCTACACCTTC
CASSFLYGDAYGYTF
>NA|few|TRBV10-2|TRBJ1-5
TGCGCCAGCAGTGAGTCGTTAGGAGGTTTGTACAGTCAGCCCCAGCATTTT
CASSESLGGLYSQPQHF
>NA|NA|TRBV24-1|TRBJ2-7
TGTGCCACCAGTGATTCACAGGGCCACGAGCAGTACTTC
CATSDSQGHEQYF
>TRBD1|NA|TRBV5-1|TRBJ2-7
TGCGCCAGCAGCACCGGACAGGGTCACTACGAGCAGTACTTC
CASSTGQGHYEQYF
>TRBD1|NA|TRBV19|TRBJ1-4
TGTGCCAGTAGTATAGCACAGGGGGCTAATGAAAAACTGTTTTTT
CASSIAQGANEKLFF
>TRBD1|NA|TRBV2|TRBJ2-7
TGTGCCAGCAGTCCTGACAGGGGGCAGTACGAGCAGTACTTC
CASSPDRGQYEQYF
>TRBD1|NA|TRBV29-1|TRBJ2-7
TGCAGCGTTGGAGATCTGGGGACAGGGATCTACGAGCAGTACTTC
CSVGDLGTGIYEQYF
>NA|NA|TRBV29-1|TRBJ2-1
TGCAGCGTACCGGGGGGCCAGGGTACTGAGCAGTTCTTC
CSVPGGQGTEQFF
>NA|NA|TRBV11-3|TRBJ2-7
TGTGCCAGCAGCTTAGACAGGGGTGGCTACGAGCAGTACTTC
CASSLDRGGYEQYF
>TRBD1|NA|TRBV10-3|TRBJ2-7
TGTGCCATCTCAAGGACAGGGATAACCGACGAGCAGTACTTC
CAISRTGITDEQYF
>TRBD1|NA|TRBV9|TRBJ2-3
TGTGCCAGCAGCTTCTCCCGGACAGGGGGCGTCACAGATACGCAGTATTTT
CASSFSRTGGVTDTQYF
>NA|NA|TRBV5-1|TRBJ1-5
TGCGCCAGCAGCTTGGACAGCTACAATCAGCCCCAGCATTTT
CASSLDSYNQPQHF
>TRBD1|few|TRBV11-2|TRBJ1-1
TGTGCCAGCAGCAACCGGGGGACAGGGCCTGAAGCTTTCTTT
CASSNRGTGPEAFF
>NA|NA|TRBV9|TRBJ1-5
TGTGCCAGCAGCAGGGGCGCTCAGCCCCAGCATTTT
CASSRGAQPQHF
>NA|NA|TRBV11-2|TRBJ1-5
TGTGCCAGCAGCTTAGATCAGGGCAGGGGTCAGCCCCAGCATTTT
CASSLDQGRGQPQHF
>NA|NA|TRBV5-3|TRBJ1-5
TGTGCCAGAAGCTTTCAGGGCCTCGACCTTAATCAGCCCCAGCATTTT
CARSFQGLDLNQPQHF